The 19 T cell receptor beta chains presented below share a single source sample, sequenced in a study of cytotoxic CD8 clonotypes in ibrutinib-treated CLL. The repertoire was sequenced with immunoSEQ multiplex PCR; TCRdb's copy has only in-frame clones and lacks some. The table records over 65,000 clones, roughly 83% of them present only once. The sample consisted of PBMCs, taken after 12 months of ibrutinib treatment. The receptors come from a human donor with chronic lymphocytic leukemia.

The V gene is TRBV28, the J gene TRBJ1-1; D is perhaps TRBD1 (6 bases). Germline V gene data show CDR1 as MDHEN and CDR2 as SYDVKM. The CDR3 is 14 residues long. Trimming took 8 bases from V and 4 from J, leaving 17 bases between them. CDR3 in amino acids: CASYPGGLVTEAFF. DNA for the CDR3: TGTGCCAGCTACCCTGGGGGGCTAGTCACTGAAGCTTTCTTT.

The chain is built from TRBV5-1 and TRBJ2-5, with D possibly matching TRBD2 (7 bases). The CDR3 runs 12 residues. The V gene's germline CDR1 is SGHRS and CDR2 YFSETQ. Trimming took off 7 bases at V and 4 bases at J, with 11 bases between the two ends. CDR3 sequence: CASGEGGETQYF. The CDR3 bases are TGCGCCAGCGGGGAGGGGGGAGAGACCCAGTACTTC.

The chain carries TRBV10-3 and TRBJ1-2; D gene unclear. Trimming shortened V by 4 bases and J by 1 base, and 10 bases separated the two germline ends. The CDR3 loop spans 14 amino acids. CDR1 is ENHRY, CDR2 SYGVKD, per germline. As DNA, the CDR3 is TGTGCCATCAGTGTGGCGGCAGTTAACTATGGCTACACCTTC. Translating it yields CAISVAAVNYGYTF.

The chain couples TRBV6-1 to TRBJ1-2, with D possibly TRBD1 on 6 matching bases. Trimming took off 0 bases at V and 8 bases at J, with 10 bases between the two ends. CDR1 is MNHNS, CDR2 SASEGT, per germline. The CDR3 consists of 13 residues. CDR3 in amino acids: CASSEARGVGYTF. CDR3 coding DNA: TGTGCCAGCAGTGAAGCGAGGGGGGTGGGCTACACCTTC.

The rearrangement joins TRBV5-5 to TRBJ2-7, with D perhaps TRBD1 or TRBD2 (6 bases each). The ends were cut back, 2 bases at V and 4 bases at J, with 13 bases in the middle. CDR3 length: 14 amino acids. Germline CDR1 reads SGHKS; CDR2 reads YYEKEE (reference sequence). Here the CDR3 reads CASSFGQGRYEQYF. CDR3 coding DNA: TGTGCCAGCAGCTTCGGGCAGGGGAGGTACGAGCAGTACTTC.

This chain joins TRBV28 and TRBJ1-6, with a tentative D call TRBD1 (5 bases). This CDR3 region has 16 residues. The V end was cut by 5 bases, the J end by 0 bases, with 11 bases between. Germline loops: CDR1 MDHEN, CDR2 SYDVKM. For the CDR3, the DNA is TGTGCCAGCAGTCCCCATGGGGGCTCCTATAATTCACCCCTCCACTTT. Translation gives CASSPHGGSYNSPLHF.

A single count supports this clone. V is TRBV18 and J is TRBJ2-1; possibly TRBD1 or TRBD2 for D (7 bases each). The length of the CDR3 is 21 residues. V gave up 3 bases and J gave up 13 bases, with 40 bases separating them. The germline gives CDR1 KGHSH, CDR2 LQKENI. The CDR3 DNA reads TGTGCCAGCTCACCCCGACAGGGCACCTTGGCCGCGGGCGGGAGTGGCCGCTACCAGTTCTTC. This encodes CASSPRQGTLAAGGSGRYQFF.

This rearrangement joins TRBV7-6 to TRBJ2-6; 14 bases are a match to TRBD2. CDR1 and CDR2 (germline): SGHVS, FNYEAQ. V was pared by 4 bases and J by 2 bases, with 4 bases of the junction left unmatched. The CDR3 consists of 18 residues. The CDR3 coding sequence is TGTGCCAGCAGCTCAGGACTAGCGGGAGGCGCTGGGGCCAACGTCCTGACTTTC. Translated: CASSSGLAGGAGANVLTF.

This chain joins TRBV7-9 and TRBJ2-5, with 8 bases identical to TRBD2. CDR1 and CDR2 from the germline V gene are SEHNR and FQNEAQ (reference sequence). V gave up 10 bases and J gave up 1 base; unmatched junction bases: 8. The CDR3 is 14 residues long. Written as DNA, the CDR3 is TGTGCCACTCGGGGGGGCAACACCCAAGAGACCCAGTACTTC. Its protein product is CATRGGNTQETQYF.

The chain combines TRBV9 with TRBJ2-3; TRBD2 matches 8 bases. The trim removed 0 bases at V and 0 bases at J, leaving 3 bases unmatched. The CDR3 spans 16 residues. Germline V gene lookup returns CDR1 SGDLS and CDR2 YYNGEE. CDR3 coding DNA: TGTGCCAGCAGCGTAGTTCCGGGAGGGAGCACAGATACGCAGTATTTT. It specifies CASSVVPGGSTDTQYF.

This clone was detected only once. The chain recombines TRBV13 with TRBJ2-5, with a tentative D call TRBD1 (6 bases). CDR1 and CDR2 (germline): PRHDT, FYEKMQ (reference sequence). The CDR3 is 15 amino acids. The germline V and J ends were trimmed by 5 bases and 5 bases, with 18 bases remaining between them. The DNA of the CDR3 is TGTGCCAGCAGCCCCCGTAGCAGGGGCTGGGAGACCCAGTACTTC. It yields the protein CASSPRSRGWETQYF. Drawing the rest from reference TRBV13 and TRBJ2-5, the complete variable domain is AAGVIQSPRHLIKEKRETATLKCYPIPRHDTVYWYQQGPGQDPQFLISFYEKMQSDKGSIPDRFSAQQFSDYHSELNMSSLELGDSALYFCASSPRSRGWETQYFGPGTRLLVL.

The chain uses TRBV7-9 and TRBJ2-5, with D perhaps being TRBD1 or TRBD2 (5 bases each). The CDR3 totals 14 residues. Trimming removed 4 bases at V and 2 bases at J, with 11 bases between. Germline V gene data show CDR1 as SEHNR and CDR2 as FQNEAQ (reference sequence). CDR3 sequence reads: CASSSRGTQETQYF. CDR3 bases: TGTGCCAGCAGCTCCAGAGGGACGCAAGAGACCCAGTACTTC.

This clone was detected once. The rearrangement uses TRBV28 and TRBJ1-5, with no clear D. The germline V and J ends were trimmed by 3 bases and 7 bases, with 4 bases remaining between them. CDR1 and CDR2 (germline): MDHEN, SYDVKM. This CDR3 contains 11 residues. The CDR3 is CASSFGQPQHF. The CDR3 DNA reads as TGTGCCAGCAGTTTTGGGCAGCCCCAGCATTTT. The variable domain in full, with the rest retrieved from reference TRBV28 and TRBJ1-5, is DVKVTQSSRYLVKRTGEKVFLECVQDMDHENMFWYRQDPGLGLRLIYFSYDVKMKEKGDIPEGYSVSREKKERFSLILESASTNQTSMYLCASSFGQPQHFGDGTRLSIL.

In DNA, the CDR3 is TGTGCCAGCAGTCCCCCCGGGGGGCGCGAAAAACTGTTTTTT. Its translation is CASSPPGGREKLFF. The V and J genes are TRBV6-5 and TRBJ1-4, with D perhaps matching TRBD1 (6 bases). V dropped 5 bases and J dropped 8 bases, with 15 bases sitting between them. This CDR3 region has 14 residues. CDR1 MNHEY and CDR2 SVGAGI come from the germline V gene.

The rearrangement uses TRBV19 and TRBJ2-2; tentative D call: TRBD2 (6 bases). CDR1 is LNHDA and CDR2 is SQIVND in the germline V gene (reference sequence). V was cut by 6 bases and J by 1 base, with 9 bases left in between. The CDR3 length is 14 residues. The CDR3 sequence: CASSPGLNTGELFF. Written as DNA, the CDR3 is TGTGCCAGTAGCCCGGGACTGAACACCGGGGAGCTGTTTTTT.

This chain links TRBV30 with TRBJ2-3, with 7 bases aligning to TRBD1. Germline V gene data show CDR1 as GTSNPN and CDR2 as SVGIG (reference sequence). The CDR3 is 14 residues long. With V trimmed by 8 bases and J by 0 bases, 8 bases remained unmatched. The CDR3 here is CATNRGASTDTQYF. The CDR3 region has the DNA TGTGCCACGAACAGGGGCGCTAGCACAGATACGCAGTATTTT.

V is TRBV7-3 and J is TRBJ1-2; D uncertain. Trimming shortened V by 2 bases and J by 4 bases, and 11 bases separated the two germline ends. The germline V gene has CDR1 SGHTA and CDR2 FQGTGA. This CDR3 region has 14 residues. The CDR3: CASSLDGSPYGYTF. The CDR3, as DNA: TGTGCCAGCAGCTTAGATGGCAGCCCCTATGGCTACACCTTC.

This chain joins TRBV7-6 and TRBJ2-2; 8 bases match TRBD1. This CDR3 contains 16 residues. CDR1 SGHVS and CDR2 FNYEAQ come from the germline V gene. V gave up 5 bases and J gave up 3 bases; unmatched junction bases: 8. CDR3 in amino acids: CASSAVRQGYTGELFF. CDR3 bases: TGTGCCAGCAGCGCCGTCAGACAGGGGTACACCGGGGAGCTGTTTTTT.

This chain uses TRBV9 with TRBJ1-2; D not certain. V was trimmed by 0 bases and J by 9 bases, leaving 12 bases between them. The CDR3 has 13 amino acids. The germline gives CDR1 SGDLS, CDR2 YYNGEE. CDR3 DNA: TGTGCCAGCAGCGTAGGGACTCGCAGCAGCTACACCTTC. Translation: CASSVGTRSSYTF.